A single sample gave rise to the 29 T cell receptor beta chains below, sequenced in a study of early T cells in non-severe SARS-CoV-2 infection (dated by TCRdb to about 2021). Library generation was performed with 5' RACE. The listed sequencing device is NextSeq 500. TCRdb took the public reads, trimmed them with fastp at Q25, ran MiXCR for clone calling and kept in-frame beta chains. Entries are consolidated by CDR3 protein sequence, retaining the most common genes and DNA. The sample has roughly 75,000 distinct CDR3 sequences on record, about 17% of them singletons. The top ten clones comprise approximately 2.9% of the sample. Sequencing was performed on whole blood. The source of these receptors is an adult who was a healthcare worker with PCR-confirmed SARS-CoV-2 infection or an uninfected control (not recorded which).

There are a few counts of this clonotype. The genes are TRBV5-4 and TRBJ2-1, with D maybe TRBD1 (6 bases). The CDR3 covers 14 residues. The ends were cut back, 1 base at V and 6 bases at J, with 11 bases in the middle. Per the germline V gene, CDR1 is SGHNT and CDR2 is YYREEE (reference sequence). This chain's CDR3 is CASSLWGQSNEQFF. DNA of the CDR3: TGTGCCAGCAGCTTGTGGGGGCAGAGCAATGAGCAGTTCTTC.

The chain uses TRBV25-1 and TRBJ1-3; perhaps TRBD1 as D (6 bases). Germline V gives CDR1 MGHDK, CDR2 SYGVNS. Trimming took 11 bases from V and 0 from J, leaving 14 bases between them. The length of the CDR3 is 14 residues. CDR3 amino acids: CADQTGHSGNTIYF. In DNA form, the CDR3 reads TGTGCCGACCAGACAGGTCACTCTGGAAACACCATATATTTT.

This clonotype was found a few times. V usage is TRBV7-2 and J usage is TRBJ2-1, with a possible D match to TRBD1 (5 bases). Germline CDR1 is SGHTA and CDR2 is FQGNSA. CDR3 length: 14 amino acids. Between the trimmed V and J ends, which lost 7 bases and 3 bases, there was a span of 13 bases. This chain's CDR3 is CASTPDIFYNEQFF. CDR3 DNA sequence: TGTGCCAGCACCCCGGACATCTTCTACAATGAGCAGTTCTTC.

This clonotype was seen more than once but under ten times. The chain links TRBV6-2 or TRBV6-3 to TRBJ2-5, with D perhaps matching TRBD2 (5 bases). Germline lookup yields CDR1 MNHEY and CDR2 SVGEGT. V shed 4 bases and J shed 5 bases, with 20 bases lying between them. The CDR3 is made up of 16 amino acids. The CDR3 loop is CASSFPTRRERETQYF. The CDR3 DNA follows: TGTGCCAGCAGTTTCCCAACTAGAAGGGAGAGGGAGACCCAGTACTTC.

The chain links TRBV2 to TRBJ2-3, with 7 bases lining up with TRBD2. CDR1 is SNHLY and CDR2 is FYNNEI in the germline V gene. The CDR3 covers 19 residues. With 1 base clipped from V and 0 bases from J, the junction kept 13 bases outside the gene matches. The CDR3 bases are TGTGCCAGCAGTGAAGGGGGAGGGGAGGCGAAGAGAAGCACAGATACGCAGTATTTT. Residues: CASSEGGGEAKRSTDTQYF.

The chain employs TRBV6-5 and TRBJ1-2; 7 positions match TRBD1. From germline, CDR1 is MNHEY and CDR2 SVGAGI. This CDR3 spans 14 amino acids. After removal of 6 bases from V and 6 bases from J, the junction contained 10 bases not matched to a gene. The CDR3 DNA is TGTGCCAGCAGCAGATCCGACAGGGCCCATGGCTACACCTTC. As protein: CASSRSDRAHGYTF.

This rearrangement joins TRBV7-3 to TRBJ1-5, with D possibly matching TRBD1 (5 bases). This CDR3 region has 13 residues. V was pared by 5 bases and J by 5 bases, with 10 bases between. Germline loops: CDR1 SGHTA, CDR2 FQGTGA. CDR3 residues: CASSVGGDQPQHF. CDR3 DNA: TGTGCCAGCAGCGTCGGGGGGGATCAGCCCCAGCATTTT.

Notes on this clonotype: The conserved closing phenylalanine or tryptophan is absent in this CDR3, likely reflecting a read error. The chain couples TRBV6-2 or TRBV6-3 to TRBJ2-3; 13 positions agree with TRBD2. The CDR3 sequence is 18 residues long. Germline V gene sequence: CDR1 MNHEY, CDR2 SVGEGT. The junction had 7 bases not matched to a gene; V was cut back by 0 bases and J by 4 bases. In DNA form, the CDR3 reads TGTGCCAGCAGTTACTCGGACGGACTAGCGGGAGTCGCAGATACGCAGTATCTT. It specifies CASSYSDGLAGVADTQYL.

This clonotype was detected only a few times. This chain joins TRBV20-1 and TRBJ1-1, with D uncertain. V was shortened by 3 bases and J by 8 bases, with 13 bases between the two germline ends. Germline V gene sequence: CDR1 DFQATT, CDR2 SNEGSKA (reference sequence). The CDR3 is made up of 12 amino acids. The CDR3 DNA is TGCAGTGCTAGCTCCCAGGCTGGGGAAGCTTTCTTT. Translation gives CSASSQAGEAFF.

The chain recombines TRBV27 with TRBJ2-2; D is unresolved. CDR1 is MNHEY, CDR2 SMNVEV, per germline (reference sequence). Between the trimmed V and J ends, which lost 5 bases and 6 bases, there was a span of 13 bases. The CDR3 consists of 14 residues. The CDR3, as DNA: TGTGCCAGCAGTCAAACTCTAGGCCCCGGGGAGCTGTTTTTT. Protein: CASSQTLGPGELFF.

This clonotype was counted only a few times. The V gene is TRBV6-1, the J gene TRBJ1-2; 7 nucleotides agree with TRBD1. CDR1 MNHNS and CDR2 SASEGT come from the germline V gene. The CDR3 sequence is 14 residues long. Germline trimming cut 6 bases from V and 1 base from J; bases unmatched to any gene: 5. The CDR3 is CASRLRDSNYGYTF. The CDR3 nucleotides are TGTGCCAGCAGGCTCCGGGACAGTAACTATGGCTACACCTTC.

V and J are TRBV7-6 and TRBJ1-1, with 8 bases identical to TRBD1. After removal of 3 bases from V and 4 bases from J, the junction contained 16 bases not matched to a gene. The germline gives CDR1 SGHVS, CDR2 FNYEAQ. The CDR3 has 18 residues. CDR3 sequence (DNA): TGTGCCAGCAGCTTTATCGTACAGGGGGTTGTCGATGGCACTGAAGCTTTCTTT. Translation gives CASSFIVQGVVDGTEAFF.

The genes are TRBV29-1 and TRBJ2-7, with D possibly called TRBD1 or TRBD2 (6 bases each). Trimming shortened V by 2 bases and J by 6 bases, and 17 bases separated the two germline ends. From germline, CDR1 is SQVTM and CDR2 ANQGSEA. The length of the CDR3 is 14 residues. The CDR3 bases are TGCAGCGTTGAACGAAGGGGGGCAATCACCGAGCAGTACTTC. Protein sequence: CSVERRGAITEQYF.

This clonotype was detected only once. J is TRBJ2-1 and V is TRBV5-1; 10 bases fit TRBD2. Germline V lookup: CDR1 SGHRS, CDR2 YFSETQ. This CDR3 has 15 residues. The V and J ends lost 1 base and 9 bases, in that order; junction bases with no gene match: 7. The CDR3 sequence: CASSLTLAGGSEQFF. The CDR3 bases are TGCGCCAGCAGCTTGACGTTAGCGGGAGGATCTGAGCAGTTCTTC.

The genes are TRBV28 and TRBJ2-7, with D possibly being TRBD1 or TRBD2 (5 bases each). The length of the CDR3 is 12 residues. V gave up 9 bases and J gave up 3 bases, with 12 bases separating them. Germline lookup yields CDR1 MDHEN and CDR2 SYDVKM. The CDR3 loop is CASGSGSYEQYF. CDR3 sequence (DNA): TGTGCCAGTGGGTCAGGGAGCTACGAGCAGTACTTC.

This clonotype turned up a few times. The genes are TRBV29-1 and TRBJ1-5; TRBD1 agrees at 8 bases. The CDR3 sequence is 14 residues long. Trimming cost V 1 base and J 4 bases; bases outside gene matches: 3. Per germline, CDR1 SQVTM and CDR2 ANQGSEA. This CDR3 reads CSVEGTGTNQPQHF. The CDR3 region has the DNA TGCAGCGTTGAAGGGACAGGGACTAATCAGCCCCAGCATTTT.

The rearrangement joins TRBV29-1 to TRBJ1-1, with D maybe TRBD1 (6 bases). The V gene's germline CDR1 is SQVTM and CDR2 ANQGSEA. V lost 7 bases, J lost 4 bases, and 16 bases lay in between. CDR3 length: 13 amino acids. The CDR3, as DNA: TGCAGCGCCCTCGGACAGTCCGCCACTGAAGCTTTCTTT. Its translation is CSALGQSATEAFF. The variable domain in full, completed from reference TRBV29-1 and TRBJ1-1, reads SAVISQKPSRDICQRGTSLTIQCQVDSQVTMMFWYRQQPGQSLTLIATANQGSEATYESGFVIDKFPISRPNLTFSTLTVSNMSPEDSSIYLCSALGQSATEAFFGQGTRLTVV.

For this clonotype: The junction differs from germline at one of its ends, possibly a read error. The rearrangement links TRBV18 to TRBJ2-1, with 11 bases aligning to TRBD1. Germline CDR1 KGHSH, CDR2 LQKENI. The length of the CDR3 is 15 residues. As DNA, the CDR3 is TGTGCCAGCTCATATGGACAGGGGGCCTTCTATGAGCGGTTCTTC. Its protein is CASSYGQGAFYERFF.

This clonotype appeared a few times. The V gene is TRBV19, the J gene TRBJ2-3, with TRBD2 matching 7 bases. With 5 bases clipped from V and 7 bases from J, the junction kept 3 bases outside the gene matches. Germline values: CDR1 LNHDA, CDR2 SQIVND (reference sequence). The CDR3 consists of 12 residues. The CDR3 bases are TGTGCCAGTAGTTTGACTAGCAATACGCAGTATTTT. Its protein product is CASSLTSNTQYF.

This clonotype was seen repeatedly, ten times or more. The CDR3 region is CASSLGLAGGLNNEQFF. As DNA, the CDR3 is TGCGCCAGCAGCTTGGGACTAGCGGGGGGTTTGAATAATGAGCAGTTCTTC. This chain connects TRBV5-1 to TRBJ2-1, with TRBD2 matching 13 bases. The CDR3 loop spans 17 amino acids. V lost 0 bases to trimming and J lost 7 bases; unmatched junction nucleotides: 7. Germline loops: CDR1 SGHRS, CDR2 YFSETQ.

This clonotype was counted only a few times. V usage is TRBV11-3 and J usage is TRBJ2-3, with TRBD1 identical over 9 bases. Germline V gene lookup returns CDR1 SGHNT and CDR2 YENEEA. CDR3 length: 14 residues. The junction had 2 bases not matched to a gene; V was cut back by 3 bases and J by 4 bases. CDR3 nucleotide sequence: TGTGCCAGCAGCTTGACAGGGGGTGCAGATACGCAGTATTTT. Translation gives CASSLTGGADTQYF.

The J gene is TRBJ1-5, the V gene TRBV20-1; tentatively, D is TRBD1 (5 bases). Trimming left V 5 bases short and J 9 bases short, with 14 bases between. This CDR3 spans 12 amino acids. Germline values: CDR1 DFQATT, CDR2 SNEGSKA (reference sequence). The CDR3 reads CSAGAEAGPQHF. The CDR3 nucleotides read TGCAGTGCTGGGGCCGAGGCAGGGCCCCAGCATTTT.

The chain has TRBV7-9 and TRBJ1-4; D remains unclear. Germline CDR1 SEHNR, CDR2 FQNEAQ (reference sequence). CDR3 length: 14 amino acids. The ends were cut back, 5 bases at V and 0 bases at J, with 7 bases in the middle. DNA for the CDR3: TGTGCCAGCAGCAGGGCCCCAACTAATGAAAAACTGTTTTTT. Protein sequence: CASSRAPTNEKLFF.

This clonotype was detected ten times or more. The V call is TRBV5-1, the J call TRBJ2-5; TRBD1 matches 10 bases. This CDR3 has 14 amino acids. The trim removed 3 bases at V and 7 bases at J, leaving 6 bases unmatched. Germline-derived CDR1 and CDR2 are SGHRS and YFSETQ. CDR3: CASSSTGGVGTQYF. CDR3 coding DNA: TGCGCCAGCAGCTCGACAGGGGGCGTCGGGACCCAGTACTTC.

The V and J genes are TRBV27 and TRBJ2-7, with 12 bases matching TRBD2. CDR1 MNHEY and CDR2 SMNVEV come from the germline V gene (reference sequence). With 6 bases clipped from V and 3 bases from J, the junction kept 3 bases outside the gene matches. The CDR3 runs 14 residues. The CDR3 reads CASRSLAGGYEQYF. DNA of the CDR3: TGTGCCAGCAGGTCACTAGCGGGAGGCTACGAGCAGTACTTC.

A few counts support this clonotype. The rearrangement uses TRBV4-2 and TRBJ2-3; 7 nucleotides line up with TRBD2. The ends lost 1 base at V and 2 bases at J; junction bases unmatched: 3. This CDR3 spans 15 amino acids. The germline V gene has CDR1 LGHNA and CDR2 YNFKEQ. Here the CDR3 reads CASSQGLAYTDTQYF. CDR3 sequence (DNA): TGTGCCAGCAGCCAAGGACTAGCTTACACAGATACGCAGTATTTT.

There are a few counts of this clonotype. The chain has TRBV4-1 and TRBJ1-5, with D maybe TRBD1 (6 bases). This CDR3 is 15 amino acids long. Deletions cut 0 bases from V and 4 bases from J, with 10 bases between. From germline, CDR1 is MGHRA and CDR2 YSYEKL. The DNA for the CDR3 is TGCGCCAGCAGCCAAGATTGGGGGCCGAATCAGCCCCAGCATTTT. It specifies CASSQDWGPNQPQHF.

This rearrangement joins TRBV12-3 or TRBV12-4 to TRBJ2-7, with 10 bases matching TRBD1. The CDR3 length is 15 residues. The junction had 5 bases not matched to a gene; V was cut back by 4 bases and J by 2 bases. The CDR3 protein is CASSSGTGVTYEQYF. CDR3 in DNA: TGTGCCAGCAGTTCCGGGACAGGGGTCACCTACGAGCAGTACTTC.

This clonotype was recorded many times. The chain links TRBV20-1 to TRBJ2-1; TRBD1 might be the D (8 bases). V lost 6 bases and J 6 bases, leaving 18 bases between the germline ends. This CDR3 has 14 residues. Germline CDR1 DFQATT, CDR2 SNEGSKA (reference sequence). CDR3 region: CSATGQGGRNEQFF. The CDR3 nucleotides read TGCAGTGCCACTGGACAGGGAGGGCGCAATGAGCAGTTCTTC.